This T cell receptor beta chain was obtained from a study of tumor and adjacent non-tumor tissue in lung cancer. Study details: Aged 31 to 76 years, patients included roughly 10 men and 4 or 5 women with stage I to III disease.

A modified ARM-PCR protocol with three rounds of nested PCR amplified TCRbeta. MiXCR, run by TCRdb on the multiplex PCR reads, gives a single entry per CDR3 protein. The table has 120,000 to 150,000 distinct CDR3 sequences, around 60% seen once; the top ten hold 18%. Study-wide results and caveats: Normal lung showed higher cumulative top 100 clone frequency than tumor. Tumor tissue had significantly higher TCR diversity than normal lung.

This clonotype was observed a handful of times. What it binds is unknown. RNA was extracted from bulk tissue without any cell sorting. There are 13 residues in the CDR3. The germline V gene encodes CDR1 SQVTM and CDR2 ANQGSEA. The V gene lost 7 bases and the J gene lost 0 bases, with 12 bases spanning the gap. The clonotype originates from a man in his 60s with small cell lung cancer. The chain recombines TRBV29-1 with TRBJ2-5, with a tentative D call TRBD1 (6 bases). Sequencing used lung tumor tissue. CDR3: CSASGQYQETQYF. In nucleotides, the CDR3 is TGCAGCGCCTCTGGACAGTACCAAGAGACCCAGTACTTC.